This T cell receptor beta chain was captured in a study of shared clonotypes between healthy human individuals. Study-wide results and caveats: Shared clonotypes: 4.5% to 5% naive CD4, under 4% naive CD8, about 2.4% memory CD4, 0.4% memory CD8. On the whole, naive subsets had larger estimated richness than memory subsets had.

Genomic DNA of each subset was evenly split across several immunoSEQ plates. Each replicate PCR on the sorted subsets used 200 to 250 ng DNA (about 30,000 T cell genomes). This table comes from immunoSEQ multiplex PCR, and its TCRdb copy is limited to in-frame clones, with some not included. The sample shows roughly 1,000,000 clones, 75% to 80% of them seen only once. Looked up from germline, CDR1 is MNHNY and CDR2 is SVGAGI (reference sequence). This CDR3 is 14 amino acids long. This clone was detected only once. Antigen: not known. This likely stems from a read error, as it lies one base from a far larger clone. The sample has other DNA sequences that encode this CDR3 too.

The clonotype was recovered from a young man in good health. Some clones in this sample may be carry-over from other donors' samples. The chain has TRBV6-6 and TRBJ1-1, with D possibly matching TRBD1 (5 bases). Material for sequencing was memory CD4+ T cells from PBMCs. Subset in this sample: CD45RA-negative fraction. Here the CDR3 reads CASSTGGTETEAFF. DNA of the CDR3: TGTGCTAGCAGTACGGGTGGGACGGAAACTGAAGCTTTCTTT.